A single sample is the source of the 15 T cell receptor beta chains below, sequenced in a study of cytomegalovirus exposure and HLA in healthy donors. With 60 Vbeta and 13 Jbeta primers, the PCR was carried out. TCRdb's table, derived via immunoSEQ multiplex PCR, lists solely in-frame clones and lacks some. Its clone listing holds some 120,000 clones. The sample consisted of PBMCs. These receptors were taken from a man younger than 45 in good health and CMV-seronegative.

The CDR3: CASSQGLAGGYEQFF. For the CDR3, the DNA is TGTGCCAGCAGCCAGGGACTAGCGGGAGGCTATGAGCAGTTCTTC. The V call is TRBV5-6, the J call TRBJ2-1, with TRBD2 identical over 15 bases. The CDR3 sequence is 15 residues long. The trim removed 4 bases at V and 8 bases at J, leaving 4 bases unmatched. CDR1 is SGHDT, CDR2 YYEEEE, per germline.

In the case of this clone: At one boundary the junction diverges from the germline segment, which might be a read error. The chain recombines TRBV6-1 with TRBJ1-5; D is ambiguous. CDR3 length equals 15 residues. Germline assignment: CDR1 MNHNS and CDR2 SASEGT. The CDR3 region is CVSSDYTDSNQPQHF. The CDR3 DNA is TGTGTCAGCAGTGACTACACAGATAGCAATCAGCCCCAGCATTTT.

The chain links TRBV11-2 to TRBJ1-1, with a tentative D call TRBD1 (5 bases). The CDR3 length is 14 residues. Germline CDR1 SGHAT, CDR2 FQNNGV. V was trimmed by 0 bases and J by 10 bases, leaving 15 bases between them. The CDR3 DNA follows: TGTGCCAGCAGCTTAGATCAAAACAGGAGTGGAGCTTTCTTT. It yields the protein CASSLDQNRSGAFF.

The chain couples TRBV28 to TRBJ1-1, with D hard to call. Germline V gene lookup returns CDR1 MDHEN and CDR2 SYDVKM. The ends were cut back, 6 bases at V and 0 bases at J, with 11 bases in the middle. This CDR3 has 14 amino acids. For the CDR3, the DNA is TGTGCCAGCAGCCCACCAGACATGAACACTGAAGCTTTCTTT. Encoded protein: CASSPPDMNTEAFF. The full variable domain, completed using reference TRBV28 and TRBJ1-1, is DVKVTQSSRYLVKRTGEKVFLECVQDMDHENMFWYRQDPGLGLRLIYFSYDVKMKEKGDIPEGYSVSREKKERFSLILESASTNQTSMYLCASSPPDMNTEAFFGQGTRLTVV.

The chain couples TRBV7-9 to TRBJ2-3; 7 positions agree with TRBD2. V lost 5 bases and J lost 6; bases outside the gene matches: 5. The CDR3 is made up of 13 amino acids. Germline V gene data show CDR1 as SEHNR and CDR2 as FQNEAQ (reference sequence). The CDR3 spells CASSRGGFDTQYF. In DNA, the CDR3 is TGTGCCAGCAGCCGGGGAGGGTTCGATACGCAGTATTTT.

The chain joins TRBV9 to TRBJ2-7; a possible D gene is TRBD2 (5 bases). The CDR3 runs 14 residues. Trimming removed 3 bases at V and 0 bases at J, with 10 bases between. The germline V gene has CDR1 SGDLS and CDR2 YYNGEE. The CDR3 spells CASSAGYNSYEQYF. For the CDR3, the DNA is TGTGCCAGCAGCGCGGGATACAACTCCTACGAGCAGTACTTC.

On this clone: Other DNA sequences in the same sample also yield this CDR3. The chain has TRBV10-3 and TRBJ2-3; D is perhaps TRBD1 (6 bases). This CDR3 spans 14 amino acids. Trimming cost V 3 bases and J 0 bases, with 7 bases left between them. Germline V gene data show CDR1 as ENHRY and CDR2 as SYGVKD. The CDR3 here is CAISEGGSTDTQYF. Here the CDR3 DNA reads TGTGCCATCAGTGAAGGGGGTAGCACAGATACGCAGTATTTT.

V usage is TRBV28 and J usage is TRBJ1-2, with 7 bases identical to TRBD1. Germline CDR1 reads MDHEN; CDR2 reads SYDVKM. V shed 4 bases and J 3 bases; nucleotides not matched to a gene: 5. The length of the CDR3 is 14 residues. The DNA of the CDR3 is TGTGCCAGCAGTTCCTCCGGGACAGACTATGGCTACACCTTC. It yields the protein CASSSSGTDYGYTF.

The rearrangement uses TRBV10-3 and TRBJ2-1, with 7 bases that match TRBD2. This CDR3 region has 14 residues. V was pared by 10 bases and J by 3 bases, with 9 bases of the junction left unmatched. Per the germline V gene, CDR1 is ENHRY and CDR2 is SYGVKD. The CDR3 sequence is CASRSGDYYNEQFF. For the CDR3, the DNA is TGTGCCAGTAGGAGTGGGGACTACTACAATGAGCAGTTCTTC.

V and J are TRBV29-1 and TRBJ2-7; 9 bases agree with TRBD1. CDR3 length equals 13 residues. V lost 5 bases to trimming and J lost 0 bases; unmatched junction nucleotides: 2. The germline V gene has CDR1 SQVTM and CDR2 ANQGSEA. The CDR3: CSVWTGASYEQYF. As DNA, the CDR3 is TGCAGCGTTTGGACAGGGGCCTCCTACGAGCAGTACTTC.

The V and J genes are TRBV19 and TRBJ2-4; no clear D. The germline V gene encodes CDR1 LNHDA and CDR2 SQIVND (reference sequence). Trimming took 1 base from V and 0 from J, leaving 7 bases between them. The CDR3 consists of 15 residues. This CDR3 is CASSIGGLAKNIQYF. The DNA of the CDR3 is TGTGCCAGTAGTATAGGAGGCTTAGCCAAAAACATTCAGTACTTC. Full variable domain (outside the CDR3, taken from reference TRBV19 and TRBJ2-4): DGGITQSPKYLFRKEGQNVTLSCEQNLNHDAMYWYRQDPGQGLRLIYYSQIVNDFQKGDIAEGYSVSREKKESFPLTVTSAQKNPTAFYLCASSIGGLAKNIQYFGAGTRLSVL.

The V and J genes are TRBV5-4 and TRBJ2-1, with TRBD2 matching over 8 bases. The germline V gene has CDR1 SGHNT and CDR2 YYREEE (reference sequence). The CDR3 is made up of 15 amino acids. The V and J ends lost 4 bases and 10 bases, in that order; junction bases with no gene match: 13. The CDR3 sequence is CASSPVGLASEEQFF. The CDR3 nucleotides read TGTGCCAGCAGCCCGGTCGGACTAGCCTCGGAGGAGCAGTTCTTC.

The rearrangement joins TRBV21-1 to TRBJ1-1; TRBD1, the table's D call, was not compared with the DNA. TRBV21-1 is flagged as a pseudogene. This CDR3 is 16 amino acids long. The CDR3 loop reads CASSKPRQGRCTEAFF. The CDR3 DNA reads TGTGCCAGCAGCAAGCCCCGACAGGGAAGGTGCACTGAAGCTTTCTTT.

The chain recombines TRBV28 with TRBJ2-1, with TRBD2 matching 7 bases. V shed 3 bases and J 10 bases; nucleotides not matched to a gene: 3. Germline V lookup: CDR1 MDHEN, CDR2 SYDVKM. The CDR3 totals 12 residues. CDR3 in amino acids: CASSLGGLEQFF. The CDR3 coding sequence is TGTGCCAGCAGTTTGGGGGGGTTGGAGCAGTTCTTC. Full variable domain (outside the CDR3, taken from reference TRBV28 and TRBJ2-1): DVKVTQSSRYLVKRTGEKVFLECVQDMDHENMFWYRQDPGLGLRLIYFSYDVKMKEKGDIPEGYSVSREKKERFSLILESASTNQTSMYLCASSLGGLEQFFGPGTRLTVL.

The chain is built from TRBV11-2 and TRBJ2-7, with a possible D match to TRBD2 (6 bases). CDR3 length: 15 amino acids. The V end lost 4 bases, the J end lost 2 bases, and 15 bases lay between the germline ends. Germline V gene lookup returns CDR1 SGHAT and CDR2 FQNNGV. The CDR3 here is CASSSPKRAAYEQYF. DNA of the CDR3: TGTGCCAGCAGCTCGCCTAAGCGGGCAGCCTACGAGCAGTACTTC. Complete variable domain (other parts from reference TRBV11-2 and TRBJ2-7): EAGVAQSPRYKIIEKRQSVAFWCNPISGHATLYWYQQILGQGPKLLIQFQNNGVVDDSQLPKDRFSAERLKGVDSTLKIQPAKLEDSAVYLCASSSPKRAAYEQYFGPGTRLTVT.